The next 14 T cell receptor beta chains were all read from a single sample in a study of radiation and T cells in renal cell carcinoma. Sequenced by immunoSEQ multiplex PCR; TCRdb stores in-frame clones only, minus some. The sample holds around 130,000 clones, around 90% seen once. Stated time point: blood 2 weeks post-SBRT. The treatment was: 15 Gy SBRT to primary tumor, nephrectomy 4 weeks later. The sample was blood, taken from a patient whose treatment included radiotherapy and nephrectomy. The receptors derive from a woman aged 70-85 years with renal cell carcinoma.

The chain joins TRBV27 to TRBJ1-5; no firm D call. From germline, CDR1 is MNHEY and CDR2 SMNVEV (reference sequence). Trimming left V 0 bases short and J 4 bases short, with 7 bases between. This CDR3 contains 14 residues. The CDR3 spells CASSLSRFNQPQHF. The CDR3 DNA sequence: TGTGCCAGCAGTTTATCGAGGTTTAATCAGCCCCAGCATTTT.

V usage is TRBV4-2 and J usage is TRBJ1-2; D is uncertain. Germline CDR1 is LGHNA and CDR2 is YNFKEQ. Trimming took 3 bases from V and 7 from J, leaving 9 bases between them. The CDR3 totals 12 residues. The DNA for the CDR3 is TGTGCCAGCAGCCATCTAAACCGTGGCTACACCTTC. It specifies CASSHLNRGYTF.

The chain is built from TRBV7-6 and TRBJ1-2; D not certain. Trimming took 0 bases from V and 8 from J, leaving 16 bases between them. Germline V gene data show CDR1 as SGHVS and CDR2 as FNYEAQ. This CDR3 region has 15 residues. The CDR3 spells CASSLAGFSLVGYTF. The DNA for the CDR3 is TGTGCCAGCAGCTTAGCCGGGTTCTCCCTGGTGGGCTACACCTTC.

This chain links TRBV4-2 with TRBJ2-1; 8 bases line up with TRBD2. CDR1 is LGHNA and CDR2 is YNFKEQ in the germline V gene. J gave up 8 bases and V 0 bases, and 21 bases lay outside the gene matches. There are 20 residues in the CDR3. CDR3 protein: CASSQEPTSASKGFRYEQFF. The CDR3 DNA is TGTGCCAGCAGCCAAGAGCCGACTAGCGCGAGTAAGGGTTTTAGGTATGAGCAGTTCTTC.

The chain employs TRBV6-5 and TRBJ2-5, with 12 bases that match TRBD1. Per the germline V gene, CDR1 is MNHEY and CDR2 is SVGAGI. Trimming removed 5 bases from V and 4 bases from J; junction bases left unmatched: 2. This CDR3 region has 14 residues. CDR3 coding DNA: TGTGCCAGCAGTCTGGGACAGGGGGCAGAGACCCAGTACTTC. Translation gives CASSLGQGAETQYF.

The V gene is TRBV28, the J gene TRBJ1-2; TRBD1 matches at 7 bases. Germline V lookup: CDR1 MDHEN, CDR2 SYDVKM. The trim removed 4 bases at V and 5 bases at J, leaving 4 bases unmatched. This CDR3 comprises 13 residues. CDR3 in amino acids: CASSSPGGYGYTF. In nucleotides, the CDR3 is TGTGCCAGCAGTTCCCCAGGGGGATATGGCTACACCTTC.

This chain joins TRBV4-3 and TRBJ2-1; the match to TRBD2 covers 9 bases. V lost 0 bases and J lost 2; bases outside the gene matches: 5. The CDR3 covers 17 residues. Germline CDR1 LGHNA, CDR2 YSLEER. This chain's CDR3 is CASSQEERGVPYNEQFF. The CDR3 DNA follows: TGCGCCAGCAGCCAAGAGGAGCGGGGGGTCCCCTACAATGAGCAGTTCTTC.

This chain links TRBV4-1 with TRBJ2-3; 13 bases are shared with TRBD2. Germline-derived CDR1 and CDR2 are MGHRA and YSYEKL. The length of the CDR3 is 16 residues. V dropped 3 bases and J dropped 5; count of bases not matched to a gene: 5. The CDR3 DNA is TGCGCCAGCAGCCACCTACTAGCGGGGGGGCGAGATACGCAGTATTTT. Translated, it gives CASSHLLAGGRDTQYF.

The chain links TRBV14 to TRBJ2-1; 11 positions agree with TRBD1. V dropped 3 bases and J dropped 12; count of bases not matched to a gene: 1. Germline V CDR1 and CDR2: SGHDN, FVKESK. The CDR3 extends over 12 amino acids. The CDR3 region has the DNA TGTGCCAGCAGCCAGGGGACAGGGGGGCAGTTCTTC. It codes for CASSQGTGGQFF.

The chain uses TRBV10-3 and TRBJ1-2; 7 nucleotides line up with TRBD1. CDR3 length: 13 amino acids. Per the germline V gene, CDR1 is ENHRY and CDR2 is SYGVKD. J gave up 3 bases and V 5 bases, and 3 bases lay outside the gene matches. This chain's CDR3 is CAISRTGDYGYTF. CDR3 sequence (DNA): TGTGCCATCAGTAGGACAGGAGACTATGGCTACACCTTC.

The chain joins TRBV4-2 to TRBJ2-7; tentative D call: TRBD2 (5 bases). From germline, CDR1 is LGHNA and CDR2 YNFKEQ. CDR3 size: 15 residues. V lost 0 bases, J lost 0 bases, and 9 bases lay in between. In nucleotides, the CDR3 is TGTGCCAGCAGCCAAGAGTGGGAGAGCTCCTACGAGCAGTACTTC. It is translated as CASSQEWESSYEQYF.

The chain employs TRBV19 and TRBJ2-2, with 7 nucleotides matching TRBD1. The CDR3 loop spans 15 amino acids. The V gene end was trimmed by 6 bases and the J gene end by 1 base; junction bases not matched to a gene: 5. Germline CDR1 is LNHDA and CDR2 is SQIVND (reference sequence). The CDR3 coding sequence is TGTGCCAGTAGAAAAGGACAGGAGAACACCGGGGAGCTGTTTTTT. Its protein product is CASRKGQENTGELFF.

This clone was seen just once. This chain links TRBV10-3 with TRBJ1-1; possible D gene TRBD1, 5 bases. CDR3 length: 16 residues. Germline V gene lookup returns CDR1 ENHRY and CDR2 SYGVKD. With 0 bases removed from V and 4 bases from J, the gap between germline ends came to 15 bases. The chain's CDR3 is CAISESTAGAGTEAFF. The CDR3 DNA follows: TGTGCCATCAGTGAGTCGACGGCCGGGGCGGGCACTGAAGCTTTCTTT.

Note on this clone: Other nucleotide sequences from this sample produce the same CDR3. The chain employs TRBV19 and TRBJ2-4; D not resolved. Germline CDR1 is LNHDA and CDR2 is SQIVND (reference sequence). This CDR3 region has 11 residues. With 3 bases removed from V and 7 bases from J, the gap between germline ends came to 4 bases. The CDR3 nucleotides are TGTGCCAGTAGTATCGGGAACATTCAGTACTTC. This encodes CASSIGNIQYF.